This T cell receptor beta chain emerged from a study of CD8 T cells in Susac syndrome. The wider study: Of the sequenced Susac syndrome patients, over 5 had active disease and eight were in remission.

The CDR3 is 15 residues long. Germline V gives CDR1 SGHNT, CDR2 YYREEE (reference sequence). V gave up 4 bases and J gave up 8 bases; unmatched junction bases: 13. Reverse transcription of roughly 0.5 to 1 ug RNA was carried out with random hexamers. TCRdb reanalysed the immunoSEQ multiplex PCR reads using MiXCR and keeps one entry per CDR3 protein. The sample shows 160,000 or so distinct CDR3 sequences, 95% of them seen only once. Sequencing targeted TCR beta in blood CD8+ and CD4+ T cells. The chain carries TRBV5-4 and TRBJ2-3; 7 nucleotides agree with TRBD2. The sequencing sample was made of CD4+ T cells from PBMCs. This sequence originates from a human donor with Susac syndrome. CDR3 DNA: TGTGCCAGCAGCCCCGGGACTAACGACCGCATTACGCAGTATTTT. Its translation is CASSPGTNDRITQYF.